The 5 T cell receptor beta chains below all came from one sample that was sequenced in a study of OX40 agonist ivuxolimab in advanced cancers. The data were produced by immunoSEQ multiplex PCR, yet TCRdb's version contains in-frame clones alone and is incomplete. Here the sample spans roughly 90,000 clones, around 94% being singletons. The sample consisted of CD4+ or CD8+ T cells sorted from blood, taken in a trial of the OX40 agonist ivuxolimab. These receptors originate from an adult with an advanced solid tumor such as melanoma, head and neck, liver or kidney cancer.

This clone was recorded once. The V call is TRBV4-1, the J call TRBJ2-3, with a tentative D call TRBD1 (5 bases). The V and J ends lost 2 bases and 0 bases respectively, with 9 bases between them. This CDR3 has 15 residues. CDR1 and CDR2 from the germline V gene are MGHRA and YSYEKL. This CDR3 reads CASSQRGPSTDTQYF. In DNA form, the CDR3 reads TGCGCCAGCAGCCAAAGGGGTCCTAGCACAGATACGCAGTATTTT.

V usage is TRBV6-5 and J usage is TRBJ2-5; 7 bases align to TRBD2. Germline assignment: CDR1 MNHEY and CDR2 SVGAGI. The CDR3 is 14 amino acids. V lost 8 bases, J lost 3 bases, and 9 bases stayed unmatched. CDR3 nucleotide sequence: TGTGCCAGCGGAAGCGGGAAGGCTAAAGAGACCCAGTACTTC. Its protein product is CASGSGKAKETQYF.

V gene TRBV28 combines with J gene TRBJ2-7; D is possibly TRBD1 (6 bases). Germline-derived CDR1 and CDR2 are MDHEN and SYDVKM. Trimming took off 8 bases at V and 1 base at J, with 24 bases between the two ends. The CDR3 consists of 17 residues. CDR3 DNA: TGTGCCAGCTCACTCGGGACATACTGGATGGGTTCCTACGAGCAGTACTTC. Translating it yields CASSLGTYWMGSYEQYF.

This clone appeared a few times. The CDR3 sequence is CASSSEWGAYEQYF. Here the CDR3 DNA reads TGCGCCAGCAGCTCGGAGTGGGGGGCCTACGAGCAGTACTTC. The chain is built from TRBV5-1 and TRBJ2-7, with D perhaps TRBD2 (6 bases). Germline V gene sequence: CDR1 SGHRS, CDR2 YFSETQ. With 3 bases removed from V and 2 bases from J, the gap between germline ends came to 12 bases. The CDR3 consists of 14 residues.

The table lists this clone with a count of one. The chain couples TRBV7-6 to TRBJ1-1; 9 bases fit TRBD1. After removal of 5 bases from V and 4 bases from J, the junction contained 8 bases not matched to a gene. This CDR3 is 15 amino acids long. Germline CDR1 is SGHVS and CDR2 is FNYEAQ. Here the CDR3 reads CASSPSDRGGTEAFF. CDR3 nucleotides: TGTGCCAGCAGCCCCTCGGACAGGGGAGGCACTGAAGCTTTCTTT.